This TCR beta chain stems from a study of shared clonotypes between healthy human individuals. Donors comprised healthy HIV-negative adults lacking recent acute infections or vaccinations. Study-wide results and limits: The low donor count limited represented genetic and exposure-history diversity.

CDR3 length: 13 amino acids. Deletions cut 6 bases from V and 7 bases from J, with 13 bases between. Germline CDR1 is MDHEN and CDR2 is SYDVKM. Unsorted PBMC DNA underwent sequencing on ten immunoSEQ deep assay plates. Per the original data handling: Filtering differed because ImmunoSEQ produced junction-only sequences that carried no quality scores. TCRdb's table, derived via immunoSEQ multiplex PCR, lists solely in-frame clones and lacks some. Clone size and the V and J calls come from that table; the DNA yielded D and trimming. Here the sample spans about half a million clones, roughly three quarters being singletons. This clone has more than one count but fewer than ten. Its specificity is unknown.

The sequenced material came from PBMCs. The rearrangement links TRBV28 to TRBJ1-5; D remains unclear. The source of this sequence is a woman aged 40-49 years in good health. Some clones in this sample may be carry-over from other donors' samples. The CDR3 protein is CASSRRIGQPQHF. CDR3 in DNA: TGTGCCAGCAGCAGGAGAATTGGGCAGCCCCAGCATTTT. The variable domain in full, completed from reference TRBV28 and TRBJ1-5, reads DVKVTQSSRYLVKRTGEKVFLECVQDMDHENMFWYRQDPGLGLRLIYFSYDVKMKEKGDIPEGYSVSREKKERFSLILESASTNQTSMYLCASSRRIGQPQHFGDGTRLSIL.